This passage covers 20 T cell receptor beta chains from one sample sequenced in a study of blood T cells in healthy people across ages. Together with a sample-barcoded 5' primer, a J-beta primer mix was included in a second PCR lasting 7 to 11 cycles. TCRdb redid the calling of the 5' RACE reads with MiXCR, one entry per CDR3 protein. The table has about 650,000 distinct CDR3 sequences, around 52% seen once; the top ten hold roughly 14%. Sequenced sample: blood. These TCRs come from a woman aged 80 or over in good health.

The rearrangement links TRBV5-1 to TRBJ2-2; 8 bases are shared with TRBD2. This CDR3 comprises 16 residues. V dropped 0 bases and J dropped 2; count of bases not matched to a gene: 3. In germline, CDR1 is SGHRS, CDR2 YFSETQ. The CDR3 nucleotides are TGCGCCAGCAGCTTGGACAGCGGGGGAAACACCGGGGAGCTGTTTTTT. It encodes CASSLDSGGNTGELFF.

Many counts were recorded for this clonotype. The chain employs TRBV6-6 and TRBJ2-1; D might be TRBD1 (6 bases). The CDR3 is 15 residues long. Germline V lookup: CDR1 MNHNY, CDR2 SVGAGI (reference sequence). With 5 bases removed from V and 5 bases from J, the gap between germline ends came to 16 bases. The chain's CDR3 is CASSPSRGSDNEQFF. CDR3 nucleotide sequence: TGTGCCAGCAGTCCTAGCAGGGGTTCGGACAATGAGCAGTTCTTC.

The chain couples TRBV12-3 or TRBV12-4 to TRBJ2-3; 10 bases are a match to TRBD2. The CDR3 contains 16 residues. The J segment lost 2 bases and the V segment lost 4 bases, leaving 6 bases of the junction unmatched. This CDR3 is CASSSPTSGYTDTQYF. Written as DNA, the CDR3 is TGTGCCAGCAGTTCCCCGACTAGCGGGTACACAGATACGCAGTATTTT.

As DNA, the CDR3 is TGTGCCAGCAGTTACTCCCGAGGGGGAAGCACAGATACGCAGTATTTT. Translated: CASSYSRGGSTDTQYF. The V and J genes are TRBV6-6 and TRBJ2-3; possibly TRBD1 for D (6 bases). V dropped 0 bases and J dropped 0 bases, with 10 bases sitting between them. From germline, CDR1 is MNHNY and CDR2 SVGAGI (reference sequence). The CDR3 totals 16 residues.

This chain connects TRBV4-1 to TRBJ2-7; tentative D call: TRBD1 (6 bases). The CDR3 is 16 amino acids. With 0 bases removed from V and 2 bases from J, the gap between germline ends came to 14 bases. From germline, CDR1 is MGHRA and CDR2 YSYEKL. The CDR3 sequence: CASSQDPRGYPYEQYF. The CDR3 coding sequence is TGCGCCAGCAGCCAAGATCCCAGGGGCTACCCCTACGAGCAGTACTTC.

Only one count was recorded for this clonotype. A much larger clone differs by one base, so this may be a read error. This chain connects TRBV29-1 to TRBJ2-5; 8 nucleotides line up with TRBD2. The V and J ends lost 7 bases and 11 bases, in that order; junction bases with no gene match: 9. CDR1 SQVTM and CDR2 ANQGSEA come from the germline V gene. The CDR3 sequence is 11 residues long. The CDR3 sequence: CSGRGGFEQYF. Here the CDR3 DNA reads TGCAGCGGCCGGGGGGGCTTTGAGCAGTACTTC.

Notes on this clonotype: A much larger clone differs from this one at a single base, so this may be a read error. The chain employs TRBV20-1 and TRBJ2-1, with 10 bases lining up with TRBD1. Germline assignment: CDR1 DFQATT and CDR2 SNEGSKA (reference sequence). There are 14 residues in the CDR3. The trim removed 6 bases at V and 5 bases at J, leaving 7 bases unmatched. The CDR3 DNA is TGCAGTGCGAACCGGGACAGGGGCCACAATGAGCAGTTCTTC. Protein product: CSANRDRGHNEQFF.

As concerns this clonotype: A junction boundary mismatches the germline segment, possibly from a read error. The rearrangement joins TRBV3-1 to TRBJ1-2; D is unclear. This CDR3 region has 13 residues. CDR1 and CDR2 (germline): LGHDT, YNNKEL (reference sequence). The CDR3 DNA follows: TGTGCCAGCCGAGGTTGGGCGAACTATGGCCACACCTTC. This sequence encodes CASRGWANYGHTF.

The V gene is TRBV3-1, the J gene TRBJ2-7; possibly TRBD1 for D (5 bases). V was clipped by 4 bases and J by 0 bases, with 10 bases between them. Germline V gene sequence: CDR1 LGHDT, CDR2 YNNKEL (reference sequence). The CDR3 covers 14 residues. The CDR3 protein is CASSRQLLSYEQYF. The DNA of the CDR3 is TGTGCCAGCAGCCGACAGCTCCTCTCCTACGAGCAGTACTTC.

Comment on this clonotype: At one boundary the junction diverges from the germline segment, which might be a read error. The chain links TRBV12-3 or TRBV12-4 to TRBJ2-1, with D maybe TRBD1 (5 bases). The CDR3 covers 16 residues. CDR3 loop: CASIKGATGSYNKQFF. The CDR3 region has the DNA TGTGCCAGCATAAAAGGGGCCACCGGTTCCTACAATAAGCAGTTCTTC.

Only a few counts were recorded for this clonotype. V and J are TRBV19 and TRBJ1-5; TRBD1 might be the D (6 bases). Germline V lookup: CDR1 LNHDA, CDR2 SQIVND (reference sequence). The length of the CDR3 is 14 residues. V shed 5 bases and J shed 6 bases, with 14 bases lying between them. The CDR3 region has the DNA TGTGCCAGTAGTGTACAGGGTACGGGTCAGCCCCAGCATTTT. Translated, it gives CASSVQGTGQPQHF. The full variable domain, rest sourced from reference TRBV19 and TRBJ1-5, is DGGITQSPKYLFRKEGQNVTLSCEQNLNHDAMYWYRQDPGQGLRLIYYSQIVNDFQKGDIAEGYSVSREKKESFPLTVTSAQKNPTAFYLCASSVQGTGQPQHFGDGTRLSIL.

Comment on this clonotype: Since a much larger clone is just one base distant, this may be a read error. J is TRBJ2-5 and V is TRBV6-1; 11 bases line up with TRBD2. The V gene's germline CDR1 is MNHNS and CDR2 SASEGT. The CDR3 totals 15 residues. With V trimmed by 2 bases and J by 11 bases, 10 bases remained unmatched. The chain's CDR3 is CASSETSGSYNEQYF. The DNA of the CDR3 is TGTGCCAGCAGTGAAACTAGCGGGAGCTACAATGAGCAGTACTTC.

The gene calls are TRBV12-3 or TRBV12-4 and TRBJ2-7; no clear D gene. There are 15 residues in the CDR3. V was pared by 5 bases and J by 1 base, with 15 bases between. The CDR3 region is CASSPSGTLSYEQYF. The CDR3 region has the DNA TGTGCCAGCAGTCCGTCGGGCACCTTGTCCTACGAGCAGTACTTC.

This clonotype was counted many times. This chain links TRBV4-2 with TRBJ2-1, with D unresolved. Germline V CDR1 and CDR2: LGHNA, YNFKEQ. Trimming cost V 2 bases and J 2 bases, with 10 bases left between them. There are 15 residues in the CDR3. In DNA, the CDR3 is TGTGCCAGCAGCCAAACCCGACCCACCTACAATGAGCAGTTCTTC. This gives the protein CASSQTRPTYNEQFF.

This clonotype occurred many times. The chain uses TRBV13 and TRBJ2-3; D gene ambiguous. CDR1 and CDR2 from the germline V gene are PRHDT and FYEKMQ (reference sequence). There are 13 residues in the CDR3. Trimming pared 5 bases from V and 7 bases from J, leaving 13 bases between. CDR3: CASSPTPRNTQYF. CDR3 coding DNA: TGTGCCAGCAGCCCCACCCCTAGAAATACGCAGTATTTT. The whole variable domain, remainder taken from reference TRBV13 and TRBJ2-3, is AAGVIQSPRHLIKEKRETATLKCYPIPRHDTVYWYQQGPGQDPQFLISFYEKMQSDKGSIPDRFSAQQFSDYHSELNMSSLELGDSALYFCASSPTPRNTQYFGPGTRLTVL.

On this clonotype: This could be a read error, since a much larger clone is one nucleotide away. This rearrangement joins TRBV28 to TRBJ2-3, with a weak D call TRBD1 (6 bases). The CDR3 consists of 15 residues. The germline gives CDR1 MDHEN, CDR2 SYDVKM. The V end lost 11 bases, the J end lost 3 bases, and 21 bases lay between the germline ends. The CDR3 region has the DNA TGTGCCGGCGCAAACCCAGGGGAGTGGACAGATACGCAGTATTTT. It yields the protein CAGANPGEWTDTQYF.

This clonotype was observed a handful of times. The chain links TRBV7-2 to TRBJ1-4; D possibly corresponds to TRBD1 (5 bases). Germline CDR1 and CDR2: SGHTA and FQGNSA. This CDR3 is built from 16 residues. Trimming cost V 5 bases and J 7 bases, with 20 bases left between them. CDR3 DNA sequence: TGTGCCAGCAGCCGGGACCCTCAAACAAATAGTGAAAAACTGTTTTTT. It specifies CASSRDPQTNSEKLFF.

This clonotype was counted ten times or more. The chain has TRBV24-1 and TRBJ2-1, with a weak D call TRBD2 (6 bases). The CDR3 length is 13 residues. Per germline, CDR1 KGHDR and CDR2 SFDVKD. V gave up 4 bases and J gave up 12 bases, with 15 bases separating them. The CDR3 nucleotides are TGTGCCACCAGTGACCTAAAGACTAGGGGGCAGTTCTTC. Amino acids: CATSDLKTRGQFF.

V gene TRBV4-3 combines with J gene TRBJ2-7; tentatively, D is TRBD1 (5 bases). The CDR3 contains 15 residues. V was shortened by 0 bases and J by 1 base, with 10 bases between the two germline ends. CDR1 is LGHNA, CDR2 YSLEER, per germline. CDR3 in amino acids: CASSQDPDTSYEQYF. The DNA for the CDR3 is TGCGCCAGCAGCCAAGACCCGGACACGTCCTACGAGCAGTACTTC.

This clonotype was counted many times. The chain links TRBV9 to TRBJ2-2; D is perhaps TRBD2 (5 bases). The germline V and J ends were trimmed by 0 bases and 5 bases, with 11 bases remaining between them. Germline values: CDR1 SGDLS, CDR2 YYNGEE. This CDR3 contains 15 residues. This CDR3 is CASSVDREGTGELFF. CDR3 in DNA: TGTGCCAGCAGCGTAGACCGGGAAGGTACCGGGGAGCTGTTTTTT.